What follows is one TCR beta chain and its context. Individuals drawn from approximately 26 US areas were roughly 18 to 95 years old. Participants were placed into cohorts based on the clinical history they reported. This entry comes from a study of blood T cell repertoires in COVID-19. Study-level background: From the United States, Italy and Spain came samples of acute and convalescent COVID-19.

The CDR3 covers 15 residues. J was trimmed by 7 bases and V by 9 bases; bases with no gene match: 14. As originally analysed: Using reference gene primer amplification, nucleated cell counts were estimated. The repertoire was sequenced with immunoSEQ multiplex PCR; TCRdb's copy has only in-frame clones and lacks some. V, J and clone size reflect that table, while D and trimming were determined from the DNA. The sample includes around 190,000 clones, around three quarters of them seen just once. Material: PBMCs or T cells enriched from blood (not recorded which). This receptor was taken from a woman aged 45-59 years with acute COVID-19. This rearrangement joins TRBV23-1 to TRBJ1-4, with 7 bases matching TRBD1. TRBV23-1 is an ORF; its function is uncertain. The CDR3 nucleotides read TGCGCCAGACCAGGGGTAGACAGGGCTTGTGAAAAACTGTTTTTT. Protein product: CARPGVDRACEKLFF.